These 12 T cell receptor beta chains came from one sample sequenced in a study of T cell changes during pregnancy in multiple sclerosis. The data were produced by immunoSEQ multiplex PCR, yet TCRdb's version contains in-frame clones alone and is incomplete. This table has 100,000 or so clones, approximately 93% appearing once. Sequenced material: peripheral blood, taken after pregnancy. Receptors originate from a female donor with multiple sclerosis, enrolled in a pregnancy study.

As to this clone: Germline and junction disagree at one end, which may indicate a read error. The J gene is TRBJ2-7, the V gene TRBV7-9; D unresolved. The germline CDR1 and CDR2 sequences are SEHNR and FQNEAQ (reference sequence). The CDR3 totals 8 residues. The CDR3 coding sequence is TGTGCCAGCAGCCCCGCGGCTTTC. This encodes CASSPAAF.

The V call is TRBV6-6, the J call TRBJ1-2, with D unresolved. The CDR3 totals 13 residues. Trimming stripped 5 bases from V and 3 bases from J, with 10 bases between. Germline assignment: CDR1 MNHNY and CDR2 SVGAGI (reference sequence). In DNA form, the CDR3 reads TGTGCCAGCAGTACCCTAGAAGACTATGGCTACACCTTC. This encodes CASSTLEDYGYTF.

V and J are TRBV9 and TRBJ1-1; TRBD1 might be the D (6 bases). The V and J ends lost 2 bases and 8 bases respectively, with 13 bases between them. CDR1 and CDR2 from the germline V gene are SGDLS and YYNGEE. The CDR3 is 13 residues long. The CDR3 region has the DNA TGTGCCAGCAGCGTTTATCTGGACAGCGAAGCTTTCTTT. This gives the protein CASSVYLDSEAFF.

This chain links TRBV9 with TRBJ2-1; possibly TRBD2 for D (5 bases). V was cut by 4 bases and J by 6 bases, with 14 bases left in between. CDR3 length: 14 amino acids. CDR1 SGDLS and CDR2 YYNGEE come from the germline V gene. The CDR3 reads CASSPSGSGNEQFF. As DNA, the CDR3 is TGTGCCAGCAGCCCCTCGGGAAGCGGCAATGAGCAGTTCTTC.

The chain recombines TRBV5-6 with TRBJ1-2; 9 bases agree with TRBD1. Germline V CDR1 and CDR2: SGHDT, YYEEEE. V shed 2 bases and J 6 bases; nucleotides not matched to a gene: 5. The CDR3 is 14 residues long. The CDR3 DNA reads as TGTGCCAGCAGCTTTAACAGGGGGCGGAATGGCTACACCTTC. Encoded protein: CASSFNRGRNGYTF.

The gene calls are TRBV18 and TRBJ1-1, with 7 bases identical to TRBD1. The CDR3 has 14 residues. The V segment lost 5 bases and the J segment 0 bases; nucleotides outside the gene matches: 3. Germline assignment: CDR1 KGHSH and CDR2 LQKENI. The CDR3 coding sequence is TGTGCCAGCTCAACGACAGGGTTGAACACTGAAGCTTTCTTT. Protein: CASSTTGLNTEAFF.

The V and J genes are TRBV5-1 and TRBJ2-2; 10 bases align to TRBD2. Germline CDR1 SGHRS, CDR2 YFSETQ. The CDR3 is 15 amino acids. The junction had 4 bases not matched to a gene; V was cut back by 1 base and J by 7 bases. The CDR3 protein is CASSLLAGAGGELFF. CDR3 bases: TGCGCCAGCAGCTTGCTAGCGGGAGCCGGCGGGGAGCTGTTTTTT.

The chain carries TRBV5-1 and TRBJ2-1; TRBD1 aligns across 10 bases. This CDR3 spans 18 amino acids. After removal of 4 bases from V and 1 base from J, the junction contained 11 bases not matched to a gene. CDR1 and CDR2 (germline): SGHRS, YFSETQ. The CDR3 DNA reads TGCGCCAGCAGCCTACGGGACAGGGGAAGTTCGTCCTACAATGAGCAGTTCTTC. Its translation: CASSLRDRGSSSYNEQFF.

The chain joins TRBV27 to TRBJ2-7, with a tentative D call TRBD2 (5 bases). The germline V and J ends were trimmed by 6 bases and 3 bases, with 21 bases remaining between them. This CDR3 comprises 16 residues. Germline CDR1 reads MNHEY; CDR2 reads SMNVEV (reference sequence). In DNA, the CDR3 is TGTGCCAGCAGGCCCCCCGGAGGAGCACGTTACTACGAGCAGTACTTC. It yields the protein CASRPPGGARYYEQYF.

V is TRBV6-7 and J is TRBJ1-4, with a possible D match to TRBD1 (5 bases). TRBV6-7 is an open reading frame whose function is uncertain. Trimming left V 0 bases short and J 2 bases short, with 10 bases between. This CDR3 region has 16 residues. In DNA, the CDR3 is TGTGCCAGCAGTTACTCTCTGGGGCGGACTAATGAAAAACTGTTTTTT. It encodes CASSYSLGRTNEKLFF.

The chain links TRBV9 to TRBJ2-4, with D maybe TRBD2 (5 bases). V lost 4 bases and J lost 0, with 11 bases in between. This CDR3 comprises 15 residues. Looked up from germline, CDR1 is SGDLS and CDR2 is YYNGEE. The CDR3 DNA sequence: TGTGCCAGCAGCCCCTTTCGGGGAGCCAAAAACATTCAGTACTTC. Translating it yields CASSPFRGAKNIQYF.

This chain uses TRBV30 with TRBJ1-1; D is possibly TRBD1 (6 bases). V lost 5 bases to trimming and J lost 4 bases, with 20 bases between them. CDR1 and CDR2 from the germline V gene are GTSNPN and SVGIG (reference sequence). This CDR3 spans 15 amino acids. CDR3 sequence (DNA): TGTGCCTGGGTCCGAGGGGGGGCCCGCGGCACTGAAGCTTTCTTT. Its protein is CAWVRGGARGTEAFF.